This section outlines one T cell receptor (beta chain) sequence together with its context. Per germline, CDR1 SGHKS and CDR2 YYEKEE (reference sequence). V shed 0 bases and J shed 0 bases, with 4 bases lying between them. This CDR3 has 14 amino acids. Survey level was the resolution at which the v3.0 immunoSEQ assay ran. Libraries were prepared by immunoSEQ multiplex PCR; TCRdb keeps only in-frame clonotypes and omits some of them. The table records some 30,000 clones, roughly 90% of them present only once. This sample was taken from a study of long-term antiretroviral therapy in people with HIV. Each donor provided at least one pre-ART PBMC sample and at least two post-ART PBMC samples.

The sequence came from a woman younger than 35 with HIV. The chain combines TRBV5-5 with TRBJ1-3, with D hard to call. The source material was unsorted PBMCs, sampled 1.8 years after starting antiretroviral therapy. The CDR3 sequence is CASSLVGSGNTIYF. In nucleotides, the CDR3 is TGTGCCAGCAGCTTGGTTGGCTCTGGAAACACCATATATTTT.